The 31 T cell receptor beta chains reported below all come from one sample, sequenced in a study of CD8 T cells in Susac syndrome. Reverse transcription of roughly 0.5 to 1 ug RNA was performed with random hexamers. Using its own MiXCR run on the immunoSEQ multiplex PCR reads, TCRdb lists one record per CDR3 protein. The repertoire holds fewer than 200,000 distinct CDR3 sequences, with roughly nine tenths as singletons. The material sequenced was CD4+ T cells from PBMCs. The receptors were sampled from a human donor with Susac syndrome.

The chain couples TRBV19 to TRBJ2-5; 11 bases map to TRBD1. CDR1 and CDR2 from the germline V gene are LNHDA and SQIVND (reference sequence). This CDR3 contains 14 residues. J was trimmed by 4 bases and V by 5 bases; bases with no gene match: 3. The CDR3 loop is CASSGTGGRETQYF. CDR3 nucleotide sequence: TGTGCCAGTAGTGGGACAGGGGGACGAGAGACCCAGTACTTC.

This clonotype was picked up one time. This chain links TRBV20-1 with TRBJ1-4, with D hard to call. Deletions cut 3 bases from V and 6 bases from J, with 8 bases between. Germline assignment: CDR1 DFQATT and CDR2 SNEGSKA (reference sequence). The CDR3 runs 12 residues. Here the CDR3 DNA reads TGCAGTGCTAGTTCCGGGGATGAAAAACTGTTTTTT. Translating gives CSASSGDEKLFF.

The DNA for the CDR3 is TGTGCCAGCAGCCAAAGGCAGGCTCAAGAGACCCAGTACTTC. It codes for CASSQRQAQETQYF. This sequence joins TRBV14 and TRBJ2-5, with D hard to call. V shed 2 bases and J shed 2 bases, with 9 bases lying between them. The CDR3 length is 14 residues. The germline V gene has CDR1 SGHDN and CDR2 FVKESK.

The chain couples TRBV9 to TRBJ2-3, with 8 bases identical to TRBD2. Germline values: CDR1 SGDLS, CDR2 YYNGEE. V dropped 0 bases and J dropped 2; count of bases not matched to a gene: 5. CDR3 size: 16 residues. The CDR3 DNA follows: TGTGCCAGCAGCGTAGACAGCGGGAGAACCACAGATACGCAGTATTTT. It translates to CASSVDSGRTTDTQYF.

J is TRBJ1-4 and V is TRBV20-1; maybe TRBD1 (5 bases). Germline CDR1 DFQATT, CDR2 SNEGSKA (reference sequence). The CDR3 runs 13 residues. V lost 1 base and J 7 bases, leaving 10 bases between the germline ends. CDR3 amino acids: CSARGGLPEKLFF. DNA for the CDR3: TGCAGTGCTAGAGGGGGACTACCTGAAAAACTGTTTTTT.

This clonotype was recorded only once. V gene TRBV20-1 combines with J gene TRBJ1-5; TRBD1 is a possible D gene (6 bases). CDR3 length: 14 residues. Germline CDR1 is DFQATT and CDR2 is SNEGSKA (reference sequence). V dropped 5 bases and J dropped 6 bases, with 17 bases sitting between them. The CDR3 sequence is CSAQRGAPGQPQHF. CDR3 sequence (DNA): TGCAGTGCTCAGAGGGGGGCGCCGGGTCAGCCCCAGCATTTT.

The chain employs TRBV29-1 and TRBJ1-4; 9 nucleotides agree with TRBD1. CDR3 size: 12 residues. V trimming: 6 bases; J trimming: 7 bases; junction bases outside the gene matches: 3. Germline CDR1 reads SQVTM; CDR2 reads ANQGSEA. The CDR3 nucleotides are TGCAGCGTCCGACAGGGGGGTGAAAAACTGTTTTTT. Protein product: CSVRQGGEKLFF.

The chain carries TRBV11-2 and TRBJ2-2; TRBD2 agrees at 7 bases. This CDR3 is 16 amino acids long. J lost 5 bases, V lost 1 base, and 7 bases had no gene match. Looked up from germline, CDR1 is SGHAT and CDR2 is FQNNGV. The CDR3 reads CASSLVAGDVTGELFF. Here the CDR3 DNA reads TGTGCCAGCAGCTTAGTTGCGGGAGATGTAACCGGGGAGCTGTTTTTT. Full variable domain (rest looked up from reference TRBV11-2 and TRBJ2-2): EAGVAQSPRYKIIEKRQSVAFWCNPISGHATLYWYQQILGQGPKLLIQFQNNGVVDDSQLPKDRFSAERLKGVDSTLKIQPAKLEDSAVYLCASSLVAGDVTGELFFGEGSRLTVL.

The chain is built from TRBV5-1 and TRBJ1-6; D is unclear. CDR1 and CDR2 (germline): SGHRS, YFSETQ. The CDR3 is 14 residues long. Trimming removed 1 base from V and 10 bases from J, with 12 bases in between. The CDR3 sequence: CASSLPDRKSPLHF. DNA of the CDR3: TGCGCCAGCAGCTTGCCCGACCGGAAGTCACCCCTCCACTTT.

V is TRBV24-1 and J is TRBJ1-5; TRBD1 agrees at 7 bases. CDR3 length equals 12 residues. Germline CDR1 is KGHDR and CDR2 is SFDVKD. Trimming removed 9 bases from V and 5 bases from J; junction bases left unmatched: 3. The CDR3 here is CATQGEYQPQHF. CDR3 in DNA: TGTGCCACCCAGGGGGAGTATCAGCCCCAGCATTTT.

The V and J genes are TRBV27 and TRBJ1-2, with a possible D match to TRBD1 (6 bases). Germline V gene lookup returns CDR1 MNHEY and CDR2 SMNVEV (reference sequence). V shed 5 bases and J shed 5 bases, with 12 bases lying between them. The CDR3 spans 13 residues. The CDR3 region is CASSLHQGYGYTF. The CDR3 bases are TGTGCCAGCAGTCTGCACCAGGGGTATGGCTACACCTTC.

V gene TRBV10-3 combines with J gene TRBJ1-5; TRBD1 agrees at 8 bases. J gave up 0 bases and V 4 bases, and 8 bases lay outside the gene matches. The CDR3 spans 17 residues. Germline-derived CDR1 and CDR2 are ENHRY and SYGVKD. CDR3 nucleotides: TGTGCCATCAGTGGACAGGGGTTGCGTAATAGCAATCAGCCCCAGCATTTT. Encoded protein: CAISGQGLRNSNQPQHF.

This chain connects TRBV2 to TRBJ2-7, with D possibly matching TRBD1 (5 bases). This CDR3 has 13 amino acids. The V end lost 4 bases, the J end lost 6 bases, and 13 bases lay between the germline ends. Germline V CDR1 and CDR2: SNHLY, FYNNEI. The CDR3: CASSGSGFGEQYF. The CDR3 bases are TGTGCCAGCAGTGGATCAGGGTTCGGCGAGCAGTACTTC.

Here the CDR3 reads CASSRRASEQFF. Written as DNA, the CDR3 is TGTGCCAGCAGCCGACGGGCGTCGGAGCAGTTCTTC. The chain couples TRBV9 to TRBJ2-1; the D is unclear. This CDR3 spans 12 amino acids. Trimming shortened V by 4 bases and J by 10 bases, and 12 bases separated the two germline ends. CDR1 is SGDLS, CDR2 YYNGEE, per germline.

The chain recombines TRBV12-5 with TRBJ2-5, with 10 positions matching TRBD2. The length of the CDR3 is 14 residues. Germline V gene sequence: CDR1 LGHNT, CDR2 FRNRAP. J was trimmed by 5 bases and V by 6 bases; bases with no gene match: 6. Here the CDR3 reads CASGISGGRETQYF. In DNA, the CDR3 is TGTGCTAGTGGCATTAGCGGGGGGCGGGAGACCCAGTACTTC.

This clonotype has more than one count but fewer than ten. The CDR3 nucleotides are TGCGCCAGCAGCTCAGGACTAGCGGGGAGACACAATGAGCAGTTCTTC. Protein: CASSSGLAGRHNEQFF. V is TRBV4-1 and J is TRBJ2-1; 12 bases match TRBD2. Germline CDR1 reads MGHRA; CDR2 reads YSYEKL. The CDR3 runs to 16 residues. With 5 bases clipped from V and 5 bases from J, the junction kept 7 bases outside the gene matches.

This clonotype appeared a single time. This sequence joins TRBV10-2 and TRBJ2-7; D unclear. Germline CDR1 is WSHSY and CDR2 is SAAADI. Deletions cut 8 bases from V and 2 bases from J, with 10 bases between. The CDR3 contains 12 residues. CDR3 bases: TGCGCCAGCGAAGACGGAGCCTACGAGCAGTACTTC. Protein sequence: CASEDGAYEQYF.

The gene calls are TRBV3-1 and TRBJ2-2; 10 nucleotides line up with TRBD2. J was trimmed by 4 bases and V by 4 bases; bases with no gene match: 12. Germline values: CDR1 LGHDT, CDR2 YNNKEL (reference sequence). The CDR3 has 18 amino acids. CDR3 in amino acids: CASSPRASGGWGTGELFF. In DNA, the CDR3 is TGTGCCAGCAGCCCCCGGGCTAGCGGGGGTTGGGGCACCGGGGAGCTGTTTTTT.

This chain connects TRBV20-1 to TRBJ1-1; D is ambiguous. The CDR3 runs 14 residues. Trimming shortened V by 6 bases and J by 1 base, and 15 bases separated the two germline ends. Germline CDR1 is DFQATT and CDR2 is SNEGSKA (reference sequence). The CDR3 sequence: CSARTDTPNTEAFF. CDR3 nucleotide sequence: TGCAGTGCAAGGACCGACACTCCGAACACTGAAGCTTTCTTT.

This clonotype appeared once. CDR3 region: CASSHRGVNEKLFF. CDR3 DNA sequence: TGTGCCAGCAGTCACAGGGGTGTTAATGAAAAACTGTTTTTT. The chain recombines TRBV12-3 or TRBV12-4 with TRBJ1-4; 7 positions agree with TRBD1. The CDR3 runs 14 residues. J gave up 4 bases and V 5 bases, and 4 bases lay outside the gene matches.

V and J are TRBV2 and TRBJ2-1; 8 bases agree with TRBD2. Trimming at V came to 6 bases and at J to 7 bases, leaving 5 bases not matched to a gene. Germline V lookup: CDR1 SNHLY, CDR2 FYNNEI. The CDR3 sequence is 13 residues long. Here the CDR3 DNA reads TGTGCCAGCAGGGAACTAGCGGATAATGAGCAGTTCTTC. It translates to CASRELADNEQFF.

The chain is built from TRBV3-1 and TRBJ1-2; D is undetermined. The length of the CDR3 is 13 residues. Germline CDR1 LGHDT, CDR2 YNNKEL (reference sequence). V lost 0 bases and J lost 6, with 8 bases in between. The CDR3 region is CASSQDNRDGYTF. CDR3 bases: TGTGCCAGCAGCCAAGACAATCGAGATGGCTACACCTTC.

The chain carries TRBV10-3 and TRBJ1-1, with D maybe TRBD1 (5 bases). Trimming shortened V by 0 bases and J by 4 bases, and 6 bases separated the two germline ends. Germline assignment: CDR1 ENHRY and CDR2 SYGVKD. The CDR3 runs 13 residues. The CDR3 loop reads CAISESGGTEAFF. The CDR3, as DNA: TGTGCCATCAGTGAGTCGGGGGGCACTGAAGCTTTCTTT.

The chain couples TRBV28 to TRBJ2-3; D is unresolved. The CDR3 runs 13 residues. The V and J ends lost 6 bases and 2 bases respectively, with 9 bases between them. Germline V lookup: CDR1 MDHEN, CDR2 SYDVKM. The CDR3 loop reads CASSLSTTDTQYF. For the CDR3, the DNA is TGTGCCAGCAGCCTATCAACCACAGATACGCAGTATTTT.

The chain uses TRBV20-1 and TRBJ1-5, with a weak D call TRBD1 (5 bases). This CDR3 is 13 amino acids long. The germline CDR1 and CDR2 sequences are DFQATT and SNEGSKA (reference sequence). V was trimmed by 6 bases and J by 6 bases, leaving 15 bases between them. The CDR3 region has the DNA TGCAGTGCCGGGCAGGGTATATCTCAGCCCCAGCATTTT. Its translation is CSAGQGISQPQHF.

V is TRBV12-3 or TRBV12-4 and J is TRBJ2-1; D tentatively reads TRBD1 or TRBD2 (5 bases each). V was pared by 5 bases and J by 6 bases, with 14 bases between. The length of the CDR3 is 14 residues. CDR3 amino acids: CASSGDRLFNEQFF. In nucleotides, the CDR3 is TGTGCCAGCAGTGGGGACCGCCTTTTCAATGAGCAGTTCTTC.

The chain links TRBV6-2 or TRBV6-3 to TRBJ2-1; a possible D gene is TRBD1 (6 bases). CDR1 and CDR2 from the germline V gene are MNHEY and SVGEGT. The CDR3 extends over 13 amino acids. Trimming took off 6 bases at V and 8 bases at J, with 14 bases between the two ends. Written as DNA, the CDR3 is TGTGCCAGCAGGGACAGCCCCGGGCATGAGCAGTTCTTC. Its protein is CASRDSPGHEQFF.

The rearrangement uses TRBV30 and TRBJ1-5; tentative D call: TRBD1 (6 bases). The CDR3 sequence is 13 residues long. Germline CDR1 and CDR2: GTSNPN and SVGIG (reference sequence). The CDR3 DNA is TGTGCTTTCGGGCGGGGGCTAGATCAGCCCCAGCATTTT. Encoded protein: CAFGRGLDQPQHF.

The chain recombines TRBV20-1 with TRBJ2-1; TRBD2 matches at 15 bases. CDR1 is DFQATT and CDR2 is SNEGSKA in the germline V gene (reference sequence). Trimming cost V 5 bases and J 0 bases; bases outside gene matches: 8. The CDR3 has 18 amino acids. CDR3 nucleotide sequence: TGCAGTGCTCCACGGACTAGCGGGAGGGAAAGCTCCTACAATGAGCAGTTCTTC. Protein sequence: CSAPRTSGRESSYNEQFF.

The genes are TRBV18 and TRBJ2-1, with TRBD2 identical over 13 bases. Trimming at V came to 2 bases and at J to 3 bases, leaving 4 bases not matched to a gene. Looked up from germline, CDR1 is KGHSH and CDR2 is LQKENI. The CDR3 loop spans 17 amino acids. The CDR3 loop reads CASSPGLAGVGYNEQFF. In DNA, the CDR3 is TGTGCCAGCTCACCAGGACTAGCGGGAGTAGGCTACAATGAGCAGTTCTTC.

The rearrangement links TRBV12-5 to TRBJ1-6, with D maybe TRBD1 (5 bases). The CDR3 is 14 residues long. Germline V gene data show CDR1 as LGHNT and CDR2 as FRNRAP. V gave up 2 bases and J gave up 12 bases, with 14 bases separating them. The CDR3 sequence is CASGLLSNGGPLHF. CDR3 bases: TGTGCTAGTGGTTTGTTGTCCAATGGGGGACCCCTCCACTTT.